Presented here are 15 T cell receptor beta chains from one specimen sequenced in a study of OX40 agonist ivuxolimab in advanced cancers. Sequencing was performed with immunoSEQ multiplex PCR; in TCRdb, only in-frame clones are kept and a portion is missing. The sample includes about 80,000 clones, 80% to 90% of them seen just once. Specimen: CD4+ or CD8+ T cells sorted from blood, collected in a trial of the OX40 agonist ivuxolimab. The source is an adult with an advanced solid tumor such as melanoma, head and neck, liver or kidney cancer.

This clone was counted once. This clone may be a read error of a much larger clone one base away. This rearrangement joins TRBV4-1 to TRBJ2-7; 7 bases fit TRBD2. Germline V gene data show CDR1 as MGHRA and CDR2 as YSYEKL. The V gene end was trimmed by 3 bases and the J gene end by 2 bases; junction bases not matched to a gene: 10. The CDR3 length is 16 residues. CDR3 protein: CASSHFLSGSTYEQYF. CDR3 nucleotides: TGCGCCAGCAGCCATTTTCTTAGCGGGTCCACCTACGAGCAGTACTTC.

This sequence joins TRBV18 and TRBJ1-6, with 7 bases matching TRBD1. With 0 bases clipped from V and 5 bases from J, the junction kept 7 bases outside the gene matches. CDR3 length equals 17 residues. The germline V gene encodes CDR1 KGHSH and CDR2 LQKENI. The CDR3 protein is CASSPPGTTGNNSPLHF. DNA of the CDR3: TGTGCCAGCTCACCACCGGGAACGACAGGGAATAATTCACCCCTCCACTTT.

This clone was seen a single time. V is TRBV2 and J is TRBJ2-5, with D perhaps TRBD1 (5 bases). In germline, CDR1 is SNHLY, CDR2 FYNNEI. The CDR3 totals 14 residues. The V and J ends lost 0 bases and 4 bases respectively, with 9 bases between them. The CDR3 protein is CASSEARGRETQYF. The DNA for the CDR3 is TGTGCCAGCAGTGAAGCTAGGGGAAGAGAGACCCAGTACTTC.

The chain couples TRBV15 to TRBJ2-1, with a possible D match to TRBD2 (6 bases). The germline gives CDR1 LNHNV, CDR2 YYDKDF (reference sequence). V was pared by 1 base and J by 7 bases, with 11 bases between. The CDR3 has 14 residues. CDR3 residues: CATSRAGVRNEQFF. As DNA, the CDR3 is TGTGCCACCAGCAGAGCGGGGGTACGAAATGAGCAGTTCTTC.

The genes are TRBV11-2 and TRBJ2-7; D might be TRBD1 (6 bases). With 5 bases removed from V and 9 bases from J, the gap between germline ends came to 14 bases. The CDR3 sequence is 12 residues long. Germline V gives CDR1 SGHAT, CDR2 FQNNGV. CDR3 sequence: CASSPQKQGQYF. The CDR3, as DNA: TGTGCCAGCAGCCCCCAAAAACAGGGGCAGTACTTC.

V gene TRBV6-1 combines with J gene TRBJ1-4; tentatively, D is TRBD1 (5 bases). Between the trimmed V and J ends, which lost 6 bases and 4 bases, there was a span of 9 bases. This CDR3 region has 13 residues. Germline CDR1 reads MNHNS; CDR2 reads SASEGT. In DNA, the CDR3 is TGTGCCAGCAGGGGGGACCTTAATGAAAAACTGTTTTTT. It yields the protein CASRGDLNEKLFF.

The chain joins TRBV7-9 to TRBJ2-5; D may be TRBD2 (6 bases). The ends were cut back, 4 bases at V and 4 bases at J, with 16 bases in the middle. Germline CDR1 and CDR2: SEHNR and FQNEAQ (reference sequence). This CDR3 spans 15 amino acids. CDR3 residues: CASSSLGLAPETQYF. CDR3 in DNA: TGTGCCAGCAGCTCGCTGGGACTCGCCCCAGAGACCCAGTACTTC.

In its sample, this clone was seen a few times. The gene calls are TRBV11-2 and TRBJ1-6, with D unclear. Trimming removed 4 bases at V and 2 bases at J, with 9 bases between. CDR3 size: 15 residues. Germline lookup yields CDR1 SGHAT and CDR2 FQNNGV. CDR3 nucleotides: TGTGCCAGCAGCTATTTTCACCCCTATAATTCACCCCTCCACTTT. It codes for CASSYFHPYNSPLHF.

This chain links TRBV11-3 with TRBJ2-3, with D maybe TRBD2 (6 bases). Germline CDR1 and CDR2: SGHNT and YENEEA. The CDR3 contains 17 residues. Trimming stripped 2 bases from V and 2 bases from J, with 17 bases between. CDR3 region: CASSLTAEGWNTDTQYF. The CDR3 region has the DNA TGTGCCAGCAGCTTAACGGCGGAGGGATGGAACACAGATACGCAGTATTTT.

The V gene is TRBV4-3, the J gene TRBJ2-5, with TRBD1 identical over 7 bases. Germline V gives CDR1 LGHNA, CDR2 YSLEER. The V gene end was trimmed by 0 bases and the J gene end by 7 bases; junction bases not matched to a gene: 8. The CDR3 spans 15 residues. CDR3: CASSQDRGLLMTQYF. CDR3 nucleotide sequence: TGCGCCAGCAGCCAAGATAGGGGGCTCCTAATGACCCAGTACTTC.

V is TRBV19 and J is TRBJ1-1; D perhaps matches TRBD1 (5 bases). Germline CDR1 reads LNHDA; CDR2 reads SQIVND (reference sequence). V was cut by 6 bases and J by 0 bases, with 8 bases left in between. The CDR3 spans 13 residues. The chain's CDR3 is CASRVQVNTEAFF. DNA of the CDR3: TGTGCCAGTAGGGTACAGGTGAACACTGAAGCTTTCTTT.

The chain uses TRBV18 and TRBJ2-5; tentatively, D is TRBD2 (5 bases). CDR1 and CDR2 (germline): KGHSH, LQKENI. CDR3 length: 13 amino acids. V was clipped by 3 bases and J by 3 bases, with 8 bases between them. The CDR3 DNA follows: TGTGCCAGCTCACCCGCGGGTGAAGAGACCCAGTACTTC. The encoded protein is CASSPAGEETQYF. The whole variable domain, filled in from reference TRBV18 and TRBJ2-5, reads NAGVMQNPRHLVRRRGQEARLRCSPMKGHSHVYWYRQLPEEGLKFMVYLQKENIIDESGMPKERFSAEFPKEGPSILRIQQVVRGDSAAYFCASSPAGEETQYFGPGTRLLVL.

Points on this clone: At the DNA level, this CDR3 is encoded by other sequences in the same sample as well. The rearrangement links TRBV10-3 to TRBJ2-7, with D unresolved. The CDR3 consists of 11 residues. Germline assignment: CDR1 ENHRY and CDR2 SYGVKD. With 2 bases removed from V and 4 bases from J, the gap between germline ends came to 3 bases. The CDR3 region has the DNA TGTGCCATCAGTGAGACATACGAGCAGTACTTC. Translated: CAISETYEQYF.

The CDR3: CASRSTGTDTQYF. Here the CDR3 DNA reads TGTGCCAGCAGATCAACAGGCACAGATACGCAGTATTTT. The chain couples TRBV13 to TRBJ2-3, with D hard to call. There are 13 residues in the CDR3. Trimming removed 6 bases at V and 1 base at J, with 8 bases between. Germline CDR1 PRHDT, CDR2 FYEKMQ (reference sequence).

This clone is a singleton in its sample. CDR3 sequence (DNA): TGTGCCAGCAGCGCTCGGACTAGCGGTACCAATGAGCAGTTCTTC. It translates to CASSARTSGTNEQFF. The chain joins TRBV11-3 to TRBJ2-1; TRBD2 matches at 10 bases. The CDR3 consists of 15 residues. In germline, CDR1 is SGHNT, CDR2 YENEEA. With 5 bases clipped from V and 6 bases from J, the junction kept 7 bases outside the gene matches.